The TCR beta chain described here comes from a study of T cells after yellow fever vaccination. In germline, CDR1 is MGHRA, CDR2 YSYEKL. The CDR3 extends over 16 amino acids. The V end lost 4 bases, the J end lost 4 bases, and 16 bases lay between the germline ends. Each CDR3 protein gets one entry after TCRdb re-called the 5' RACE reads with MiXCR. Among about 120,000 distinct CDR3 sequences listed, approximately 7.1% were seen once. This clonotype was counted many times. Here the sequenced sample was CD4+ T cells sorted from PBMCs, taken around 45 days after the first yellow fever vaccination. This receptor was obtained from a man aged 18 to 29 who received the YFV17D yellow fever vaccine. This chain links TRBV4-1 with TRBJ2-2, with unresolved D. The CDR3 here is CASSPQVLSGTGELFF. DNA of the CDR3: TGCGCCAGCAGCCCTCAGGTGCTCTCGGGCACCGGGGAGCTGTTTTTT.